These T cell receptor beta chains were read from a single sample in a study of control samples from healthy donors and cancer patients. Sequencing used immunoSEQ multiplex PCR; TCRdb keeps in-frame clones, though not all of them. This sample carries about 200,000 clones, approximately 90% of them seen once, and the ten largest clones take about 2%. The sequenced sample consisted of blood. Receptors originate from a man aged 25 to 45 in good health. The CDR3 runs from the conserved cysteine through the conserved F or W. D genes are given only for firm matches. Rows give clone size only sometimes, using once, few, many, or a class for an expanded clone.

D,V,size,J,DNA,CDR3
.,TRBV6-5,.,TRBJ1-1,TGTGCCAGCAGTTACAAGGGCAGGGTTGCTTTCTTT,CASSYKGRVAFF
.,TRBV4-1,.,TRBJ1-2,TGCCCCCCCCGCCAACCGGGGGGGGCGTCGAACTATGGCTACACCTTC,CPPRQPGGASNYGYTF
.,TRBV27,.,TRBJ2-7,TGTGCCAGCAGCCGTCAGGACAGTCCTGCTGTGCTCGAGCAGTACTTC,CASSRQDSPAVLEQYF
TRBD1,TRBV20-1,.,TRBJ1-6,TGCAGTGCTAGTTCCCCCCGAGGGGGCAGCTCCTATAATTCACCCCTCCACTTT,CSASSPRGGSSYNSPLHF
.,TRBV10-3,.,TRBJ1-2,TGTGCCATCAGTGACGGCAGATCGGATGGCTACACCTTC,CAISDGRSDGYTF
.,TRBV3-1/TRBV3-2,.,TRBJ1-2,TGTGCCAGCAGCCAAGGGTCTATCTATGGCTACACCTTC,CASSQGSIYGYTF
TRBD2,TRBV7-2,.,TRBJ2-3,TGTGCCAGCAGCTTCGTTTGGACTAGCGGGGGGGCCCTCACAGATACGCAGTATTTT,CASSFVWTSGGALTDTQYF
TRBD2,TRBV2,.,TRBJ2-3,TGTGCCAGCAGTGAAAAGTTGCGGGGGGTTTCTAGCACAGATACGCAGTATTTT,CASSEKLRGVSSTDTQYF
.,TRBV6-1,.,TRBJ1-1,TGTGCCAGCAGTGAATGGGCAGACGCGAACACTGAAGCTTTCTTT,CASSEWADANTEAFF
.,TRBV10-1,.,TRBJ1-2,TGCGCCAGCAGATTTCGAGGGCCGACTCCTAACTCCCCTTATGGCTACACCTTC,CASRFRGPTPNSPYGYTF
.,TRBV29-1,.,TRBJ1-1,TGCAGCGTTGAAGCCGGGGTCACAAAGAACACTGAAGCTTTCTTT,CSVEAGVTKNTEAFF
.,TRBV5-4,.,TRBJ1-2,TGTGCCAGCAGCTTGGGAGGCAGGAACTATGGCTACACCTTC,CASSLGGRNYGYTF
TRBD2,TRBV6-5,.,TRBJ2-1,TGTGCCAGCAGTTACCGTAGCGGGGCGTACAATGAGCAGTTCTTC,CASSYRSGAYNEQFF
.,TRBV9,.,TRBJ2-7,TGTGCCAGCAGCCCCGCAGCTACCCTTTCCTACGAGCAGTACTTC,CASSPAATLSYEQYF
.,TRBV1,.,TRBJ1-5,TGCACCATAAGAGGGCAGACTGGATCTAGCAATCAGCCCCAGCATTTT,CTIRGQTGSSNQPQHF
.,TRBV5-1,.,TRBJ1-2,TGCGCCAGCAGCTCGCCCGCTAACTATGGCTACACCTTC,CASSSPANYGYTF
TRBD1,TRBV29-1,.,TRBJ1-1,TGCAGCGTGTCGACAGGGGAAACTGAAGCTTTCTTT,CSVSTGETEAFF
.,TRBV19,.,TRBJ1-4,TGTGCCAGTAGTACCGTGGGACGTGCAACTAATGAAAAACTGTTTTTT,CASSTVGRATNEKLFF
TRBD1,TRBV19,.,TRBJ2-4,TGTGCCTCCCAGGGGGCCGGTGTGACCAAAAACATTCAGTACTTC,CASQGAGVTKNIQYF
.,TRBV6-5,.,TRBJ1-1,TGTGCCAGCAGTTCTGGCGGCAGGGTCACTGAAGCTTTCTTT,CASSSGGRVTEAFF
.,TRBV6-5,.,TRBJ2-7,TGTGCCAGCAGTTACACGGGGAACCACGAGCAGTACTTC,CASSYTGNHEQYF
TRBD1,TRBV5-8,.,TRBJ2-3,TGTGCCAGCAGCTCTATACAGGGGGCCATCACAGATACGCAGTATTTT,CASSSIQGAITDTQYF
.,TRBV5-1,.,TRBJ1-6,TGCGCCAGCAGCTTGGCGACAGGACCAAATTCACCCCTCCACTTT,CASSLATGPNSPLHF
TRBD1,TRBV5-6,.,TRBJ1-2,TGTGCCAGCAGCACGGACAGGTTCGAGGCAATTGGCTACACCTTC,CASSTDRFEAIGYTF
.,TRBV15,.,TRBJ2-1,TGTGCCACCAGCAGAGATTTCGGACAGATCAATGAGCAGTTCTTC,CATSRDFGQINEQFF
.,TRBV5-1,once,TRBJ2-3,TGCGCCAGCAGGGATCAGCCGAGCGGAGATAGCACAGATACGCAGTATTTT,CASRDQPSGDSTDTQYF
.,TRBV7-2,.,TRBJ2-3,TGTGCCAGCAGCCCGCCGGGCCAACGCACAGATACGCAGTATTTT,CASSPPGQRTDTQYF
.,TRBV7-2,.,TRBJ1-2,TGTGCCAGCAGCTCACAATACAGGGCTGGCTACACCTTC,CASSSQYRAGYTF
.,TRBV15,once,TRBJ1-1,TGTGCCACCAGCAGAGATATTAACGCTGAAGCTTTCTTT,CATSRDINAEAFF
.,TRBV12-5,.,TRBJ2-7,TGTGCTAGTGGTTTGTACAGGCACTACGAGCAGTACTTC,CASGLYRHYEQYF
.,TRBV6-6,.,TRBJ1-5,TGTGCCAGCAGTCCCTTTCTGAGGCGGGGGAATCAGCCCCAGCATTTT,CASSPFLRRGNQPQHF
.,TRBV18,.,TRBJ1-1,TGTGCCAGCTCACTCGGCAAACCCACTGAAGCTTTCTTT,CASSLGKPTEAFF
TRBD2,TRBV6-2/TRBV6-3,.,TRBJ2-7,TGTGCCAGCAGTTCTAGCGGGGGGGGATCCTACGAGCAGTACTTC,CASSSSGGGSYEQYF
.,TRBV3-1/TRBV3-2,.,TRBJ1-1,TGTGCCAGCAGCCGCGGACGGCAAGTGAACACTGAAGCTTTCTTT,CASSRGRQVNTEAFF
TRBD2,TRBV5-1,few,TRBJ2-7,TGCGCCAGCAGCCGTGGTGTGACTAGCGGGGCCTACGAGCAGTACTTC,CASSRGVTSGAYEQYF
.,TRBV29-1,.,TRBJ1-5,TGCAGCGCCCGGGGGGGCCGGGTGATCAATCAGCCCCAGCATTTT,CSARGGRVINQPQHF
TRBD2,TRBV6-2/TRBV6-3,.,TRBJ2-7,TGTGCCAGCAGTGTTACTCGAGTAGCGGGGTCCGAGCAGTACTTC,CASSVTRVAGSEQYF
.,TRBV2,.,TRBJ1-4,TGTGCCAGAAGCATCGGGACGGAAAATGAAAAACTGTTTTTT,CARSIGTENEKLFF
.,TRBV7-3,.,TRBJ1-6,TGTGCCAGCAGCCGCGACACGTATAATTCACCCCTCCACTTT,CASSRDTYNSPLHF
TRBD1,TRBV6-5,.,TRBJ1-6,TGTGCCAGCAGTAGGTCACAGGGGAATTCACCCCTCCACTTT,CASSRSQGNSPLHF
.,TRBV11-2,once,TRBJ2-1,TGTGCCAGCAGCACCGGACCTGGGCCCTACAATGAGCAGTTCTTC,CASSTGPGPYNEQFF
TRBD2,TRBV10-2,.,TRBJ2-3,TGCGCCAGCAGGACTAGCGGGAGCACAGATACGCAGTATTTT,CASRTSGSTDTQYF
.,TRBV5-1,.,TRBJ1-2,TGCGCCAGCAGCTCACACCCTTCGGTGCTATGGGGCTACACCTTC,CASSSHPSVLWGYTF
TRBD1,TRBV2,.,TRBJ1-1,TGTGCCAGCAGGGGGGACAGTAGTAACACTGAAGCTTTCTTT,CASRGDSSNTEAFF
.,TRBV19,.,TRBJ1-1,TGTGCCAGTAAAGACGGGGAGACTGAAGCTTTCTTT,CASKDGETEAFF
.,TRBV29-1,.,TRBJ1-2,TGCAGCGGGACGGTGGGCAGCGCTAACTATGGCTACACCTTC,CSGTVGSANYGYTF
.,TRBV7-9,.,TRBJ2-2,TGTGCCAGCAGCCCCCCCGCCGGGGAGCTGTTTTTT,CASSPPAGELFF
.,TRBV21-1,.,TRBJ1-1,TGTGCCAGCACCCCTCAAATTCGAACAGGGGATGGGGACACTGAAGCTTTCTTT,CASTPQIRTGDGDTEAFF
TRBD1,TRBV18,.,TRBJ2-7,TGTGCCACGTGGGACAGGGGGAGGGACGAGCAGTACTTC,CATWDRGRDEQYF
.,TRBV13,once,TRBJ1-1,TGTGCCAGCAGCTTCCGGGCCTCGGGGACTGAAGCTTTCTTT,CASSFRASGTEAFF
.,TRBV30,few,TRBJ1-1,TGTGCCTGGAGGAGCAAAGGCTTTCCCATGAACACTGAAGCTTTCTTT,CAWRSKGFPMNTEAFF
.,TRBV4-2,.,TRBJ1-5,TGTGCCAGCAGCCAAGAGGGGTCAGGGTTGCAATCAGCCCAGCATTTT,CASSQEGSGLQSAQHF
.,TRBV18,.,TRBJ2-3,TGTGCCAGCTCAGCGTCTATAGGGTCAGGCGCAGATACGCAGTATTTT,CASSASIGSGADTQYF
.,TRBV11-2,.,TRBJ1-5,TGTGCCAGCAGCGCCCGGGCAGGGTCGAATCAGCCCCAGCATTTT,CASSARAGSNQPQHF
.,TRBV12-3/TRBV12-4,few,TRBJ1-2,TGTGCCAGCAGTTCTCTCCCTAACTATGGCTACACCTTC,CASSSLPNYGYTF
.,TRBV14,.,TRBJ2-1,TGTGCCAGCAGCCACGGCCAGGGGATATCCTACAATGAGCAGTTCTTC,CASSHGQGISYNEQFF
.,TRBV14,few,TRBJ1-6,TGTGCCAGCAGCCAAGATCGTGCCCCAAATTCACCCCTCCACTTT,CASSQDRAPNSPLHF
TRBD1,TRBV6-5,.,TRBJ1-5,TGTGCCAGCAGAGAGGACAGGGCACGCAATCAGCCCCAGCATTTT,CASREDRARNQPQHF
.,TRBV7-3,.,TRBJ2-2,TGTGCCAGCAGCTTAACAGGGAGGCAGTCTACGAGGACCGGGGAGCTGTTTTTT,CASSLTGRQSTRTGELFF